This TCR beta chain was recovered during a study of human T cells and chemical hapten exposure. Looking at the study overall: While the approximately 22-week study was under way, patients received diphenylcyclopropenone on the scalp every week. Findings of the study overall: With DPC sensitization, TCRs exceeding 1 in 1000 frequency showed no change. Counts of expanded TCRs (at PT1) showed a positive correlation with patch test score.

TCRdb recomputed calls from the RACE reads with MiXCR, one row per CDR3 protein. The repertoire holds 45,000 to 60,000 distinct CDR3 sequences, with about 9.4% as singletons. The CDR3 runs 12 residues. The germline V and J ends were trimmed by 2 bases and 5 bases, with 6 bases remaining between them. From germline, CDR1 is MGHRA and CDR2 YSYEKL. A note on this clonotype: What it recognizes is unknown.

This sample's time point: pre-sensitization, week 0. Treatment indicated: therapeutic diphenylcyclopropenone sensitization with weekly scalp DPC. Every patch test was put on after a blood sample was taken. Sequenced here: whole blood, sampled in connection with sensitization to the hapten diphenylcyclopropenone (DPC). The chain recombines TRBV4-1 with TRBJ1-1; D remains unclear. The receptor was isolated from a woman aged 40 to 50 with alopecia areata. Some clones in this sample may be carry-over from other donors' samples. CDR3 coding DNA: TGCGCCAGCAGCCAAAGGCAGACTGAAGCTTTCTTT. Amino acid sequence: CASSQRQTEAFF.